The rows below give T cell receptor beta chains drawn from one sample of a study of T cell responses to AZD1222 COVID-19 vaccine. Measured with immunoSEQ multiplex PCR; TCRdb has only the in-frame clones, and not every one. The sample has more than 70,000 clones; about 86% are singletons. Here the sequenced sample was peripheral blood, taken on day 0 of AZD1222 vaccination. The receptor source for this set is an adult in good health. The CDR3 runs from the conserved cysteine through the conserved F or W. A D gene is named only where the DNA matches it firmly. For some rows the clone size is stated as once, few or many, or as a class when expanded; others skip it.

clone size	V gene	J gene	D gene	CDR3 length	CDR3 protein	CDR3 DNA
-	TRBV11-3	TRBJ2-7	-	14	CASSSTDLSYEQYF	TGTGCCAGCAGCTCAACAGACCTCTCCTACGAGCAGTACTTC
-	TRBV27	TRBJ2-1	-	13	CASSLDPNNEQFF	TGTGCCAGCAGTTTGGATCCAAACAATGAGCAGTTCTTC
-	TRBV6-5	TRBJ2-3	-	15	CASSYVGERTDTQYF	TGTGCCAGCAGTTACGTGGGGGAGCGCACAGATACGCAGTATTTT
-	TRBV6-2/TRBV6-3	TRBJ1-5	TRBD1	18	CASSYDYRQGGSNQPQHF	TGTGCCAGCAGTTACGACTATCGACAGGGCGGAAGCAATCAGCCCCAGCATTTT
-	TRBV6-5	TRBJ2-7	TRBD1	13	CASRKGQNYEQYF	TGTGCCAGCAGGAAGGGACAGAACTACGAGCAGTACTTC
-	TRBV30	TRBJ1-4	TRBD1	12	CAWSAGQDKLFF	TGTGCCTGGAGTGCGGGACAGGATAAACTGTTTTTT
-	TRBV5-1	TRBJ1-6	TRBD1	16	CASSSTGQGDNSPLHF	TGCGCCAGCAGCTCGACGGGACAGGGGGATAATTCACCCCTCCACTTT
-	TRBV28	TRBJ1-2	TRBD1	14	CASSSGGQGSGYTF	TGTGCCAGCAGTTCCGGGGGACAGGGGAGTGGCTACACCTTC
-	TRBV24-1	TRBJ1-2	-	14	CATSEAGTRYGYTF	TGTGCCACCAGTGAAGCCGGGACGCGATATGGCTACACCTTC
-	TRBV19	TRBJ2-7	TRBD2	16	CASSRTSGSNSGEQYF	TGTGCCAGTAGCAGGACTAGCGGGAGTAATAGTGGCGAGCAGTACTTC
-	TRBV19	TRBJ1-1	-	16	CATRDPGRKANTEAFF	TGTGCCACTAGAGATCCGGGCCGGAAGGCGAACACTGAAGCTTTCTTT
-	TRBV5-4	TRBJ2-7	-	15	CASSQGGAGPYEQYF	TGTGCCAGCAGCCAGGGGGGGGCCGGCCCCTACGAGCAGTACTTC
-	TRBV4-2	TRBJ1-5	TRBD1	15	CASSPWDSSNQPQHF	TGTGCCAGCAGCCCCTGGGACAGTAGCAATCAGCCCCAGCATTTT
-	TRBV5-8	TRBJ2-1	TRBD2	15	CASSPRIAGDHEQFF	TGTGCCAGCAGCCCCCGTATAGCGGGAGACCATGAGCAGTTCTTC
-	TRBV19	TRBJ2-7	-	13	CASSMPDTNEQYF	TGTGCCAGTAGTATGCCGGACACCAACGAGCAGTACTTC
once	TRBV18	TRBJ2-7	-	14	CASSRGQNAYEQYF	TGTGCCAGCTCACGAGGACAAAACGCCTACGAGCAGTACTTC
-	TRBV18	TRBJ1-1	-	14	CASSPVGLGTEAFF	TGTGCCAGCTCACCAGTTGGGCTGGGCACTGAAGCTTTCTTT
-	TRBV7-2	TRBJ2-1	TRBD2	16	CASSYRGAGVTDEQFF	TGTGCCAGCAGCTACCGAGGGGCGGGAGTTACAGATGAGCAGTTCTTC
-	TRBV28	TRBJ2-7	-	14	CASSLEVMTYEQYF	TGTGCCAGCAGTTTGGAGGTGATGACCTACGAGCAGTACTTC
-	TRBV7-2	TRBJ2-7	TRBD1	17	CASSSDRVGVISYEQYF	TGTGCCAGCAGCTCGGACAGGGTCGGCGTGATCTCCTACGAGCAGTACTTC
-	TRBV9	TRBJ2-1	-	14	CASSVGGPGNEQFF	TGTGCCAGCAGCGTAGGCGGGCCCGGCAATGAGCAGTTCTTC
-	TRBV5-1	TRBJ1-1	-	13	CASSSQGNTEAFF	TGCGCCAGCAGCTCACAGGGTAACACTGAAGCTTTCTTT
-	TRBV11-3	TRBJ1-2	TRBD1	16	CASSFEQGSPNYGYTF	TGTGCCAGCAGCTTCGAACAGGGGTCCCCTAACTATGGCTACACCTTC
-	TRBV15	TRBJ2-7	-	15	CATSRDEETDYEQYF	TGTGCCACCAGCAGAGATGAGGAGACAGACTACGAGCAGTACTTC
-	TRBV27	TRBJ2-2	-	13	CASSVTYTGELFF	TGTGCCAGCAGCGTTACCTACACCGGGGAGCTGTTTTTT
-	TRBV19	TRBJ2-1	TRBD2	14	CASSVRTSDNEQFF	TGTGCCAGTAGTGTCCGGACTAGCGATAATGAGCAGTTCTTC
-	TRBV7-2	TRBJ2-7	TRBD2	15	CASSQTSGYFYEQYF	TGTGCCAGCAGCCAGACTAGCGGTTACTTCTACGAGCAGTACTTC
-	TRBV28	TRBJ1-5	-	16	CASSSQFDTSNQPQHF	TGTGCCAGCAGTTCTCAGTTTGACACTAGCAATCAGCCCCAGCATTTT